These T cell receptor beta chains were read from a single sample in a study of blood T cell repertoires in COVID-19. The protocol was immunoSEQ multiplex PCR, while the TCRdb copy is restricted to in-frame clones and leaves out a portion. The sample yields about 300,000 clones, around 84% seen once. The source material was peripheral blood. The receptor set was obtained from a human donor with COVID-19, enrolled during active disease. The donor label of this sample is uncertain. Both conserved end residues are part of each CDR3. D genes are given only for firm matches. Some rows have no size entry. The others give once, few or many, or a class for an expanded clone.

>-|TRBJ1-2|15|TRBD1|TRBV30
CAWTREGDRGDGYTF
TGTGCCTGGACACGAGAGGGCGACAGGGGCGACGGCTACACCTTC
>-|TRBJ1-1|15|TRBD1|TRBV7-9
CASSFSTGGRTEAFF
TGTGCCAGCAGCTTCAGTACAGGGGGCCGGACTGAAGCTTTCTTT
>-|TRBJ2-1|17|TRBD2|TRBV7-7
CASNRTSGSSLNNEQFF
TGTGCTAGCAACCGGACTAGCGGGAGCTCCCTAAACAATGAGCAGTTCTTC
>-|TRBJ1-1|14|-|TRBV5-1
CASSLAGQHTEAFF
TGCGCCAGCAGCTTGGCCGGACAACACACTGAAGCTTTCTTT
>-|TRBJ2-7|14|-|TRBV5-1
CASSPGGGDYEQYF
TGCGCCAGCAGTCCCGGAGGAGGGGACTACGAGCAGTACTTC
>-|TRBJ1-1|13|TRBD1|TRBV27
CASSPQGGTEAFF
TGTGCCAGCTCCCCACAGGGGGGCACTGAAGCTTTCTTT
>once|TRBJ2-1|19|TRBD2|TRBV5-1
CASSAPRQAGGPSYNEQFF
TGCGCCAGCAGCGCCCCAAGACAAGCGGGAGGGCCGTCCTACAATGAGCAGTTCTTC
>-|TRBJ1-2|19|-|TRBV5-5
CASSLAPPTGAQSLYGYTF
TGTGCCAGCAGCTTGGCCCCCCCGACAGGAGCCCAGTCCCTCTATGGCTACACCTTC
>-|TRBJ1-2|12|TRBD1|TRBV29-1
CSVWTGGVGYTF
TGCAGCGTGTGGACAGGGGGGGTTGGCTACACCTTC
>-|TRBJ2-7|14|-|TRBV20-1
CSARGTASWYEQYF
TGCAGTGCTCGTGGGACTGCCTCGTGGTACGAGCAGTACTTC
>-|TRBJ1-1|14|TRBD1|TRBV10-2
CASSPGGRSTEAFF
TGCGCCAGCAGTCCAGGGGGCAGGAGCACTGAAGCTTTCTTT
>-|TRBJ1-3|13|TRBD1|TRBV19
CASSATGGNTIYF
TGTGCCAGTAGTGCGACAGGGGGAAACACCATATATTTT
>-|TRBJ2-1|13|TRBD2|TRBV5-4
CASGREGKNEQFF
TGTGCCAGCGGACGGGAGGGGAAAAATGAGCAGTTCTTC
>-|TRBJ2-5|14|TRBD1|TRBV28
CASSPLTGEETQYF
TGTGCCAGCAGTCCCTTAACAGGGGAAGAGACCCAGTACTTC
>-|TRBJ2-7|16|-|TRBV5-4
CASSLAAGLDSYEQYF
TGTGCCAGCAGCTTGGCGGCGGGACTCGATTCCTACGAGCAGTACTTC
>-|TRBJ2-7|15|-|TRBV6-5
CASRDTGLSSYEQYF
TGTGCCAGCAGGGATACAGGGCTATCCTCTTACGAGCAGTACTTC
>-|TRBJ2-1|16|TRBD2|TRBV9
CASSGSSGARFDEQFF
TGTGCCAGCAGTGGATCCAGCGGGGCCCGCTTCGATGAGCAGTTCTTC
>-|TRBJ2-3|13|-|TRBV5-4
CASSLGATDTQYF
TGTGCCAGCAGCCTGGGGGCAACAGATACGCAGTATTTT
>-|TRBJ1-1|15|TRBD1|TRBV7-9
CASSPLRDRGSEAFF
TGTGCCAGCAGCCCCCTTCGGGACAGGGGTTCTGAAGCTTTCTTT
>-|TRBJ1-1|18|-|TRBV9
CASSLHPRGPEANTEAFF
TGTGCCAGCAGCTTACACCCCCGGGGTCCGGAGGCGAACACTGAAGCTTTCTTT
>-|TRBJ2-2|15|TRBD1|TRBV5-1
CASSLDQQGAGELFF
TGCGCCAGCAGCTTGGACCAACAGGGGGCCGGGGAGCTGTTTTTT
>-|TRBJ1-2|15|-|TRBV5-4
CASSTQGGGSYGYTF
TGTGCCAGCAGCACCCAGGGAGGAGGCTCCTATGGCTACACCTTC
>-|TRBJ2-1|15|TRBD2|TRBV6-2/TRBV6-3
CASSSGTSGNNEQFF
TGTGCCAGCAGTTCGGGGACTAGCGGGAACAATGAGCAGTTCTTC
>-|TRBJ1-2|13|-|TRBV30
CAWTSGGAQGYTF
TGTGCCTGGACGTCTGGGGGGGCGCAGGGCTACACCTTC